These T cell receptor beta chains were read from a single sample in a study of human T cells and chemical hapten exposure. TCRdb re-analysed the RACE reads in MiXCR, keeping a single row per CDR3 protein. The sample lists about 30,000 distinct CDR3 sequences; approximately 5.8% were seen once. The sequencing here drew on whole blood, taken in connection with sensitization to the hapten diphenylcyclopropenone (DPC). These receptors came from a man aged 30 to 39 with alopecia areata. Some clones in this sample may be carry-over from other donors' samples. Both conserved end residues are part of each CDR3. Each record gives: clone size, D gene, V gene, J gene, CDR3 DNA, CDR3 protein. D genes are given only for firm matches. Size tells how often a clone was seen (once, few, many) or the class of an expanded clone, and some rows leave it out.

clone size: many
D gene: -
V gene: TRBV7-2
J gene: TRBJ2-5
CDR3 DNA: TGTGCCAGCAGCTTCCAACGGGGGGCAGGGGAGACCCAGTACTTC
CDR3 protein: CASSFQRGAGETQYF

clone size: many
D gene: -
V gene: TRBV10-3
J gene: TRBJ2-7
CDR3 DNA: TGTGCCATCAGTGATGCTTCCTCCTACGAGCAGTACTTC
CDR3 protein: CAISDASSYEQYF

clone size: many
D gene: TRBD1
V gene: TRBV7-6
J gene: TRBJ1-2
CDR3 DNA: TGTGCCAGCAGCTTAGGACAGGGGGATGGCTACACCTTC
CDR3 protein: CASSLGQGDGYTF

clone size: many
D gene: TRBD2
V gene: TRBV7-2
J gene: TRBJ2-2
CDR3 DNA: TGTGCCAGCAGAGGAGCGGGAGTGGGGACCGGGGAGCTGTTTTTT
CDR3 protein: CASRGAGVGTGELFF

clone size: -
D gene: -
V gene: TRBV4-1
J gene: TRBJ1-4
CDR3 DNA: TGCGCCAGCAGCCAACTTATTCCCGAGCAGCATGAAAAACTGTTTTTT
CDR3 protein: CASSQLIPEQHEKLFF

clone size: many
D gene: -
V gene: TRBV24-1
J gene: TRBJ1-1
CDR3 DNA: TGTGCCACCAGTGATTCTCGCAGTATGAACACTGAAGCTTTCTTT
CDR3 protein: CATSDSRSMNTEAFF

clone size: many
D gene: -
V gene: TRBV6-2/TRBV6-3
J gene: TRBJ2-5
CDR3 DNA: TGTGCCAGCAGTTACAACAGCCAGGGAGAGACCCAGTACTTC
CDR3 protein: CASSYNSQGETQYF

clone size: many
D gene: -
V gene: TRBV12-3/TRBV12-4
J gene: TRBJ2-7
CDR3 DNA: TGTGCCAGCACGTCGGCCTACTCCTACGAGCAGTACTTC
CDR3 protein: CASTSAYSYEQYF

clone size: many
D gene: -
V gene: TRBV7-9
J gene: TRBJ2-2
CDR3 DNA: TGTGCCAGCGCGGGGGGACAGGGCACCGGGGAGCTGTTTTTT
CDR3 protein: CASAGGQGTGELFF

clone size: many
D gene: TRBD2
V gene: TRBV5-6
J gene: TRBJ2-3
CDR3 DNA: TGTGCCAGCAGCTTGGGACTAGCGGGAGCGAGCACAGATACGCAGTATTTT
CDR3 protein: CASSLGLAGASTDTQYF

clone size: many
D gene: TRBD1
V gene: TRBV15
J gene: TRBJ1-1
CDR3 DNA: TGTGCCACCAGCAGAGTAGGACAGGGGATGAACACTGAAGCTTTCTTT
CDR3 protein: CATSRVGQGMNTEAFF

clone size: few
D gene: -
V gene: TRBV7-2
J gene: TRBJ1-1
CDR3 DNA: TGTGCCAGCAGCTTAGTCCTGAACACTGAAGCTTTCTTT
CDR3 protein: CASSLVLNTEAFF

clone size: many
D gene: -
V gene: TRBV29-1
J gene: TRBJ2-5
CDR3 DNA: TGCAGCGTTGAACAGGGTGCTCAAGAGACCCAGTACTTC
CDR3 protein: CSVEQGAQETQYF

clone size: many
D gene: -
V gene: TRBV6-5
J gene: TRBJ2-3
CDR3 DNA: TGTGCCAGCAGTTCACTAACCGGGACATCCATCCTCCCAGATACGCAGTATTTT
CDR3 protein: CASSSLTGTSILPDTQYF

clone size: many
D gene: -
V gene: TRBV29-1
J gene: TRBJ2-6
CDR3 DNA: TGCAGCGTTGGAAGATCGGGATCTGGGGCCAACGTCCTGACTTTC
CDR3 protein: CSVGRSGSGANVLTF

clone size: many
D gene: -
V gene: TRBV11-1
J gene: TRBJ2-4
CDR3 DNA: TGTGCCAGCAGCACCGGGCTCAAAAACATTCAGTACTTC
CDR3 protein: CASSTGLKNIQYF

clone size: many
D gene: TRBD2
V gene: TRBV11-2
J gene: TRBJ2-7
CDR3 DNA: TGTGCCAGCAGCCCGCGACTAGCGGGGGGGATAAGCTCCTACGAGCAGTACTTC
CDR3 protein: CASSPRLAGGISSYEQYF

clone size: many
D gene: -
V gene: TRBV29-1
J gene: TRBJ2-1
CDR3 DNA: TGCAGCGTTGAAGTCGACCGTAGACCTTCCTACAATGAGCAGTTCTTC
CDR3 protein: CSVEVDRRPSYNEQFF

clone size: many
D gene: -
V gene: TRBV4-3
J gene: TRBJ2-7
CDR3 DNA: TGCGCCAGCAGCCAAGTTCAGGGTCCCCCTTACGAGCAGTACTTC
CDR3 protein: CASSQVQGPPYEQYF

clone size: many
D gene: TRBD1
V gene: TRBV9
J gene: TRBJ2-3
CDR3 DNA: TGTGCCAGCAGCCAGACAGGGTTTAGCACAGATACGCAGTATTTT
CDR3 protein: CASSQTGFSTDTQYF

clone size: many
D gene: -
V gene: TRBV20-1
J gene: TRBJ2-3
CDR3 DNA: TGCAGTGCCCTGAACCCCAAGGGTGGCGGGGGCACAGATACGCAGTATTTT
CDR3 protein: CSALNPKGGGGTDTQYF

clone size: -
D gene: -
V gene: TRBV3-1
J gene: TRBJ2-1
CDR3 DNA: TGTGCCAGCAGCCAAGGCAAATCGGCCGTCTACAATGAGCAGTTCTTC
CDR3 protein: CASSQGKSAVYNEQFF

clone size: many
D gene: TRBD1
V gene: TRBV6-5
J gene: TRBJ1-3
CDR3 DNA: TGTGCCAGCAGTCGGACAGGGGGAAACACCATATATTTT
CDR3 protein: CASSRTGGNTIYF

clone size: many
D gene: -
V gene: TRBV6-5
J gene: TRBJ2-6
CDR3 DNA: TGTGCCACCAGTCCGACCTTCTCTGGGGCCAACGTCCTGACTTTC
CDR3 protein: CATSPTFSGANVLTF

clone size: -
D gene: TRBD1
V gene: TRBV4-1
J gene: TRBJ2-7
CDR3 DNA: TGCGCCAGCAGCCAAGATCCGACAGGGAGCCCCTACGAGCAGTACTTC
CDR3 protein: CASSQDPTGSPYEQYF

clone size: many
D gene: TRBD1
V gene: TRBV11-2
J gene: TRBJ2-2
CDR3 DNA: TGTGCCAGCAGCTCCAGACAGGGGGCCGGGGAGCTGTTTTTT
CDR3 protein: CASSSRQGAGELFF

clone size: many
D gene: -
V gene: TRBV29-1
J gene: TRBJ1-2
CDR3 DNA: TGCAGCGTTGACAGGGTGGACGGCTACACCTTC
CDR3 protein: CSVDRVDGYTF

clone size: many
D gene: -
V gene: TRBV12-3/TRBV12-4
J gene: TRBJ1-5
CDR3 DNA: TGTGCCAGCAGTTTTGTCAGTGGGGATCAGCCCCAGCATTTT
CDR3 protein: CASSFVSGDQPQHF

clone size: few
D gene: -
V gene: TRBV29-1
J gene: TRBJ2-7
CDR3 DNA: TGCAGCGTTGCCAACTCCTACGAGCAGTACTTC
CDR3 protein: CSVANSYEQYF

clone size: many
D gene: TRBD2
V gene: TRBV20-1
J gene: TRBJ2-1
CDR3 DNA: TGCAGTGCTAGAGATGGTGGGAGGGGCCCCGAATCCTACAATGAGCAGTTCTTC
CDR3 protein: CSARDGGRGPESYNEQFF

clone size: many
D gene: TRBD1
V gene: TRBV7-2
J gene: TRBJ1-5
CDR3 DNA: TGTGCCAGCAGCCCCCCAGGGGGGGGTCAGCCCCAGCATTTT
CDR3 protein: CASSPPGGGQPQHF

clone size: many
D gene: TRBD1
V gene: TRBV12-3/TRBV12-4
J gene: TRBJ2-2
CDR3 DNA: TGTGCCAGCAGCCCCGTCTTGGGGACAGGGACCACCGGGGAGCTGTTTTTT
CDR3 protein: CASSPVLGTGTTGELFF

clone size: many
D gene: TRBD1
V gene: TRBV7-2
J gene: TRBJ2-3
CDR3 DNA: TGTGCCAGCAGCCCCGACAGGGGACTTAGCACAGATACGCAGTATTTT
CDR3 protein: CASSPDRGLSTDTQYF

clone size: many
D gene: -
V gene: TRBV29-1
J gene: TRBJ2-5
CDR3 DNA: TGCAGCGTTGTAAGAGGGATGGAGACCCAGTACTTC
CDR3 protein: CSVVRGMETQYF

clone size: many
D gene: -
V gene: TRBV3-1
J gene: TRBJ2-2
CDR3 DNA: TGTGCCAGCAGCCAAGGCCTGACTGTCGCCGGGGAGCTGTTTTTT
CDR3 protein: CASSQGLTVAGELFF

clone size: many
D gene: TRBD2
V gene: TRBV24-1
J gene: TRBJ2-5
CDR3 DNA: TGTGCCACCAGTGATTTTGGCGGGGGGATACGAGAGACCCAGTACTTC
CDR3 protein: CATSDFGGGIRETQYF

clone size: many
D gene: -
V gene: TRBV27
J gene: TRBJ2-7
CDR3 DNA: TGTGCCAGCAGTTTAACAGGCCGGGGTAGCAGCTACGAGCAGTACTTC
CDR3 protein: CASSLTGRGSSYEQYF

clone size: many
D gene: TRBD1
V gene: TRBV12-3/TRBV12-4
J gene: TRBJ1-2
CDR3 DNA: TGTGCCAGCAGCCAGGGGACAGGGGTTCGCTATGGCTACACCTTC
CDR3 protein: CASSQGTGVRYGYTF

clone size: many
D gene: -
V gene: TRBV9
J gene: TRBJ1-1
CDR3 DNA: TGTGCCAGCAGCGACTCTGGGGGCACTGAAGCTTTCTTT
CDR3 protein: CASSDSGGTEAFF

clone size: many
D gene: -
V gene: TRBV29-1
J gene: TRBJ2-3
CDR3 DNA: TGCAGCGTTGAGGGACTTTCTTCAGATACGCAGTATTTT
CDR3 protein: CSVEGLSSDTQYF